These 5 T cell receptor beta chains share one sample of origin, sequenced in a study of T cell responses to AZD1222 COVID-19 vaccine. Assay: immunoSEQ multiplex PCR; the TCRdb copy retains only in-frame clones and omits some. The sample consists of some 55,000 clones, nearly 90% of them appearing once. The input for sequencing was peripheral blood, taken on day 0 of AZD1222 vaccination. The origin of the receptors is an adult in good health.

The chain couples TRBV28 to TRBJ1-1; 7 bases fit TRBD1. Germline trimming cut 4 bases from V and 2 bases from J; bases unmatched to any gene: 13. The length of the CDR3 is 17 residues. CDR1 is MDHEN, CDR2 SYDVKM, per germline. CDR3 in amino acids: CASSSLAQGVANTEAFF. For the CDR3, the DNA is TGTGCCAGCAGTTCTTTAGCGCAGGGGGTTGCTAACACTGAAGCTTTCTTT.

A few counts support this clone. The chain employs TRBV11-3 and TRBJ2-3; D is tentatively TRBD1 or TRBD2 (5 bases each). The V gene lost 5 bases and the J gene lost 0 bases, with 12 bases spanning the gap. Germline CDR1 is SGHNT and CDR2 is YENEEA. The CDR3 runs 15 residues. CDR3 coding DNA: TGTGCCAGCAGCCTCCTCGGGGCCAGCACAGATACGCAGTATTTT. This encodes CASSLLGASTDTQYF.

The rearrangement joins TRBV25-1 to TRBJ1-1, with 7 bases matching TRBD1. This CDR3 comprises 14 residues. J was trimmed by 6 bases and V by 3 bases; bases with no gene match: 7. Germline values: CDR1 MGHDK, CDR2 SYGVNS. Here the CDR3 reads CASSETGTTPEAFF. CDR3 nucleotide sequence: TGTGCCAGCAGTGAGACAGGGACGACCCCTGAAGCTTTCTTT.

Points on this clone: Germline and junction disagree at one end, which may indicate a read error. V and J are TRBV18 and TRBJ1-3; 8 positions agree with TRBD1. CDR1 and CDR2 (germline): KGHSH, LQKENI. The CDR3 has 17 residues. In DNA form, the CDR3 reads TGTGCCAGCACACCCGACAGGGGCCTTTACTCTGGAAACACCATATATTTT. As protein: CASTPDRGLYSGNTIYF.

This sequence joins TRBV4-1 and TRBJ1-2, with a weak D call TRBD1 (5 bases). The V gene's germline CDR1 is MGHRA and CDR2 YSYEKL. The CDR3 covers 14 residues. Between the trimmed V and J ends, which lost 1 base and 4 bases, there was a span of 10 bases. This CDR3 is CASSQGGGAYGYTF. The DNA of the CDR3 is TGCGCCAGCAGCCAAGGGGGGGGAGCCTATGGCTACACCTTC.